This T cell receptor beta chain originates from a study of vaccination and CD4 T cells after COVID-19 (dated by TCRdb to between 2022 and 2023). Study-level background: Every convalescent patient had a positive nasal swab PCR test for SARS-CoV-2, with mild disease in nine or ten patients and severe disease in one. In the convalescent cohort there were six males and four females, among whom were two Hispanic individuals, seven Caucasians, two Asians and one multiracial person. Each participant got two doses of either the Pfizer-BioNTech BNT162b2 vaccine (n=8) or the Moderna mRNA-1273 vaccine (n=2). Post-COVID blood samples from convalescent patients were collected a median of approximately 93 days after diagnosis, with a range of roughly 35 to 161 days. Post-vaccine blood samples were taken a median of roughly 75 days after the second vaccine dose, with a range of roughly 13 to 250 days. Overlapping spike peptide pools from SARS-CoV-2 and from the common cold coronaviruses HCoV-NL63, HCoV-OC43 and HCoV-229E were used as culture stimuli. In control cultures, a CEFX viral epitope pool was used as positive control, an HIV-1 Nef peptide pool was used as negative control, or no peptide was added. In 10 COVID-19 convalescent patients and a few infection-naive healthy vaccine recipients, researchers compared the spike-specific CD4+ TCR repertoire from before mRNA vaccination with the repertoire from after. Results the study describes overall, beyond this receptor: Of the vaccine-specific clones found in convalescent patients, nearly all (304 of 307) were mono-reactive for SARS-CoV-2 spike instead of being cross-reactive with common cold coronaviruses. In convalescent patients, a median around 89% of post-vaccine SARS-CoV-2-reactive clones were detected only after vaccination, suggesting vaccine-specific priming. The number of convalescent patients in the study was relatively small, and the study did not examine early timepoints following natural infection. An increase in the median number of SARS-CoV-2-reactive clonotypes from approximately 21 after infection to some 38 after vaccination was observed, but the change was not found to be significant.

Relative to germline, V is 1 base shorter and J is 4 bases shorter, with 16 bases between their ends. Taken from cysteine to phenylalanine, the CDR3 has 16 residues. The read is trimmed to its CDR3 DNA, 48 bases read in frame from base 1. CDR1 and CDR2 (MNHNS, SASEGT) derive from the germline V gene. Preparation of the library involved PCR. DNA from cultured CD4+ T cells was subjected to TCR sequencing with the Oncomine TCR Beta short-read assay at the Johns Hopkins FTIC core. Genomic DNA was extracted from the cultured CD4+ T cells with the QIAamp micro DNA kit. Oncomine TCR Beta libraries from cultured CD4+ T cells were pooled using unique dual indexes and sequenced on an Illumina iSeq 100. Processing in the source paper ran as follows. Non-productive sequences were filtered out, and CDR3s that did not start with C, did not end with F or W, or were shorter than 7 amino acids were discarded. Antigen-specific clonotypes were identified using the MANAFEST web application through comparison of peptide-stimulated wells with reference and other culture wells. An FDR below 0.05, an odds ratio above 5, and a productive frequency above 0.1% in at least two of three replicate wells were required for clones to be considered positive. Clonotypes that were significantly expanded in both SARS-CoV-2 spike wells and at least one common cold coronavirus spike condition were defined as cross-reactive. CDR3 homology was assessed with Levenshtein distances (stringdist) and unrooted phylogenetic trees (ape) in R version 3.6.1. TCRdb cleaned the public reads at Q25 with fastp, built clones with MiXCR and kept in-frame beta chains. Rows with one shared CDR3 protein collapse into an entry with the most common genes and DNA. Here the V and J calls rest on TCRdb's processing, not on the authors' analysis. Recorded for this sample are several thousand distinct CDR3 sequences; roughly three fifths of them occurred a single time. 9.5% to 15% of the sample is in the top ten clones.

The label giving this sample's treatment or condition can be read as: approximately nine-day PBMC culture with coronavirus spike peptide pools or control peptides (ViraFEST assay). The ViraFEST assay, used in the study, expanded antigen-specific T cells with peptide pools and then identified the expanded clonotypes through TCR sequencing. The convalescent patients' positive SARS-CoV-2 PCR tests were from March to December 2020, which was before the Alpha, Beta and Delta variants emerged in the United States. Each well held around 2 million PBMCs cultured with 10 ug/ml peptide pools in IMDM containing roughly 5% human AB serum and approximately 10 IU/ml IL-2. Half of the culture medium was replaced with fresh IL-2-containing medium on days 3 and 7. Once the cells had been in culture for about 10 days, the EasySep CD4+ T cell isolation kit was used to isolate CD4+ T cells by negative selection. Ficoll-Paque Plus gradient centrifugation was used to isolate PBMCs from whole blood, and the isolated PBMCs were then either used fresh or cryopreserved at -140C. In general, triplicate wells were set up for every culture condition.

This clonotype was seen a handful of times. Its antigen target is currently unknown. No per-base quality is available; no much larger clone lies one base away. The TCR comes from a human donor with COVID-19. This specimen consisted of cultured CD4+ T cells from blood, obtained after SARS-CoV-2 vaccination. The chain is made from TRBV6-1 and TRBJ1-2, with the D gene not clear enough to name. CDR3 loop: CASSEDDVGEGYGYTF. The nucleotide sequence is given as TGTGCCAGCAGTGAAGATGATGTGGGAGAAGGCTATGGCTACACCTTC.